A single sample gave rise to the 18 T cell receptor beta chains below, sequenced in a study of cytomegalovirus exposure and HLA in healthy donors. The PCR had 60 Vbeta and 13 Jbeta primers. Data came from immunoSEQ multiplex PCR; TCRdb stores just in-frame clones and leaves some out. The sample carries 170,000 or so clones, roughly four fifths recorded once. Input material: PBMCs. These receptors originate from a woman between 25 and 40 years old in good health and CMV-seronegative.

The V gene is TRBV7-2, the J gene TRBJ2-2; D ambiguous. Trimming left V 5 bases short and J 5 bases short, with 9 bases between. Germline CDR1 reads SGHTA; CDR2 reads FQGNSA. The CDR3 has 13 amino acids. CDR3 protein: CASSRPGTGELFF. The CDR3 nucleotides read TGTGCCAGCAGCCGGCCAGGTACCGGGGAGCTGTTTTTT.

V and J are TRBV2 and TRBJ1-1; unclear D gene. The germline V gene encodes CDR1 SNHLY and CDR2 FYNNEI. CDR3 length equals 14 residues. Trimming cost V 5 bases and J 1 base, with 11 bases left between them. DNA of the CDR3: TGTGCCAGCAGTTTGTGGCAGTCGAACACTGAAGCTTTCTTT. Translated, it gives CASSLWQSNTEAFF.

This rearrangement joins TRBV7-9 to TRBJ1-4; 8 nucleotides match TRBD1. Germline V gene lookup returns CDR1 SEHNR and CDR2 FQNEAQ (reference sequence). The CDR3 has 16 amino acids. J lost 5 bases, V lost 1 base, and 6 bases had no gene match. Here the CDR3 DNA reads TGTGCCAGCAGCTTAGGCGGACAGGGCCGGAATGAAAAACTGTTTTTT. It is translated as CASSLGGQGRNEKLFF.

The chain is built from TRBV6-1 and TRBJ1-1; D might be TRBD1 (6 bases). V was cut by 5 bases and J by 1 base, with 11 bases left in between. The germline gives CDR1 MNHNS, CDR2 SASEGT. CDR3 length equals 14 residues. CDR3 nucleotides: TGTGCCAGCAGTCGCGGACAGCCGAACACTGAAGCTTTCTTT. Translated: CASSRGQPNTEAFF.

The chain couples TRBV28 to TRBJ1-3; 10 nucleotides line up with TRBD1. The CDR3 totals 14 residues. The ends lost 11 bases at V and 3 bases at J; junction bases unmatched: 7. Germline CDR1 MDHEN, CDR2 SYDVKM. This chain's CDR3 is CAAGGTGVGNTIYF. CDR3 bases: TGTGCCGCAGGGGGGACAGGGGTTGGAAACACCATATATTTT. The entire variable domain, with the rest obtained from reference TRBV28 and TRBJ1-3, is as follows: DVKVTQSSRYLVKRTGEKVFLECVQDMDHENMFWYRQDPGLGLRLIYFSYDVKMKEKGDIPEGYSVSREKKERFSLILESASTNQTSMYLCAAGGTGVGNTIYFGEGSWLTVV.

The gene calls are TRBV27 and TRBJ1-5; TRBD1 matches at 7 bases. The CDR3 is made up of 15 amino acids. From germline, CDR1 is MNHEY and CDR2 SMNVEV (reference sequence). The junction had 4 bases not matched to a gene; V was cut back by 5 bases and J by 0 bases. The CDR3 region is CASSGDSYSNQPQHF. For the CDR3, the DNA is TGTGCCAGCAGTGGGGACAGTTATAGCAATCAGCCCCAGCATTTT.

This clone was counted only a few times. This chain links TRBV6-4 with TRBJ2-3; 12 bases are shared with TRBD1. CDR3 size: 15 residues. Germline trimming cut 4 bases from V and 6 bases from J; bases unmatched to any gene: 5. Germline loops: CDR1 MRHNA, CDR2 SNTAGT. The CDR3 sequence: CASSVGQGARDTQYF. The CDR3 bases are TGTGCCAGCAGTGTGGGACAGGGGGCGCGTGATACGCAGTATTTT.

This clone has just a few counts. The chain recombines TRBV27 with TRBJ2-2; TRBD1 matches at 9 bases. J gave up 0 bases and V 6 bases, and 2 bases lay outside the gene matches. Germline loops: CDR1 MNHEY, CDR2 SMNVEV (reference sequence). This CDR3 is built from 15 residues. CDR3 protein: CASRRQGANTGELFF. The CDR3 nucleotides are TGTGCCAGCAGGCGACAGGGGGCGAACACCGGGGAGCTGTTTTTT.

This chain joins TRBV7-2 and TRBJ2-1; D is possibly TRBD2 (5 bases). Trimming took off 5 bases at V and 3 bases at J, with 14 bases between the two ends. CDR1 SGHTA and CDR2 FQGNSA come from the germline V gene. The CDR3 has 15 amino acids. CDR3 DNA: TGTGCCAGCAGCCGGGAACTGGGTGTCTACAATGAGCAGTTCTTC. This encodes CASSRELGVYNEQFF.

The chain employs TRBV5-1 and TRBJ1-1; 8 bases map to TRBD1. The junction had 3 bases not matched to a gene; V was cut back by 6 bases and J by 2 bases. The CDR3 is made up of 13 amino acids. The germline V gene has CDR1 SGHRS and CDR2 YFSETQ. The CDR3 nucleotides read TGCGCCAGCACAGGGGGCCTAAACACTGAAGCTTTCTTT. It translates to CASTGGLNTEAFF.

The chain carries TRBV10-3 and TRBJ2-7; maybe TRBD1 (6 bases). The CDR3 covers 12 residues. Trimming took off 4 bases at V and 6 bases at J, with 10 bases between the two ends. Germline CDR1 reads ENHRY; CDR2 reads SYGVKD. In DNA, the CDR3 is TGTGCCATCAGTGCTCAGGGGATCGAGCAGTACTTC. Its translation is CAISAQGIEQYF.

The J gene is TRBJ2-2, the V gene TRBV29-1; a weak D match, TRBD2 (6 bases). The CDR3 runs to 12 residues. V lost 4 bases, J lost 8 bases, and 11 bases lay in between. CDR1 and CDR2 (germline): SQVTM, ANQGSEA. CDR3: CSVAWGTGELFF. CDR3 DNA sequence: TGCAGCGTTGCGTGGGGGACTGGGGAGCTGTTTTTT.

V gene TRBV5-4 combines with J gene TRBJ2-1, with 9 bases matching TRBD1. Germline V gene data show CDR1 as SGHNT and CDR2 as YYREEE (reference sequence). The CDR3 is made up of 15 amino acids. The ends lost 4 bases at V and 8 bases at J; junction bases unmatched: 10. CDR3 residues: CASSTPGQGFYEQFF. CDR3 nucleotide sequence: TGTGCCAGCAGCACCCCGGGACAGGGATTTTATGAGCAGTTCTTC.

The chain joins TRBV18 to TRBJ2-1, with TRBD2 as a possible D gene (7 bases). The V gene lost 1 base and the J gene lost 6 bases, with 16 bases spanning the gap. There are 16 residues in the CDR3. CDR1 is KGHSH, CDR2 LQKENI, per germline. CDR3 loop: CASSPQGGSMSNEQFF. The CDR3 DNA is TGTGCCAGCTCACCACAGGGGGGGAGCATGTCCAATGAGCAGTTCTTC. The complete variable domain, with remaining parts taken from reference TRBV18 and TRBJ2-1, reads NAGVMQNPRHLVRRRGQEARLRCSPMKGHSHVYWYRQLPEEGLKFMVYLQKENIIDESGMPKERFSAEFPKEGPSILRIQQVVRGDSAAYFCASSPQGGSMSNEQFFGPGTRLTVL.

The V gene is TRBV5-1, the J gene TRBJ2-1; 8 bases map to TRBD1. V shed 5 bases and J 4 bases; nucleotides not matched to a gene: 11. The CDR3 runs 16 residues. Germline assignment: CDR1 SGHRS and CDR2 YFSETQ. In nucleotides, the CDR3 is TGCGCCAGCAGGGGGGGTGCGACAGGGGTTTACAATGAGCAGTTCTTC. Protein sequence: CASRGGATGVYNEQFF.

The CDR3 protein is CASSHPGTGDGYLYGYTF. The CDR3, as DNA: TGTGCCAGCAGCCACCCAGGGACAGGCGACGGATACCTTTATGGCTACACCTTC. The rearrangement joins TRBV5-8 to TRBJ1-2; TRBD1 agrees at 8 bases. J lost 5 bases, V lost 4 bases, and 19 bases had no gene match. There are 18 residues in the CDR3. Germline CDR1 is SGHTS and CDR2 is YDEGEE.

This chain connects TRBV27 to TRBJ1-1, with D possibly TRBD1 on 6 matching bases. Trimming pared 6 bases from V and 5 bases from J, leaving 16 bases between. Germline assignment: CDR1 MNHEY and CDR2 SMNVEV (reference sequence). The CDR3 contains 14 residues. CDR3 nucleotides: TGTGCCAGCAGGGCCCGGGGGGGGGCGACTGAAGCTTTCTTT. Its protein is CASRARGGATEAFF.

The gene calls are TRBV6-6 and TRBJ2-7, with TRBD1 matching 7 bases. CDR1 is MNHNY, CDR2 SVGAGI, per germline (reference sequence). The CDR3 covers 15 residues. V was pared by 6 bases and J by 0 bases, with 8 bases of the junction left unmatched. The CDR3 loop is CASSDPGTASYEQYF. The CDR3 nucleotides are TGTGCCAGCAGCGACCCCGGGACAGCCTCCTACGAGCAGTACTTC.